Sequencing of this TCR beta chain was carried out in a study of identical twins. Findings and limits, study-wide: In beta out-of-frame sequences, the excess sharing between twins was weaker.

V was clipped by 4 bases and J by 5 bases, with 12 bases between them. CDR3 size: 14 residues. Germline V gene data show CDR1 as SGHRS and CDR2 as YFSETQ. Worth noting for this clonotype: Its target is unknown.

Template switching added a universal primer binding site, and final cDNA carried unique molecular identifiers. In TCRdb, the 5' RACE reads were re-called with MiXCR into one record per CDR3 protein. Counted here are under 900,000 distinct CDR3 sequences, 15% to 20% occurring once; the ten biggest clones make up about an eighth. The same sample was also used in a study of T cells expressing NK-cell markers. This second study notes: Seropositivity for HCMV was found in seven of the eight sequenced donors, with one seronegative. In several donors, these clonotypes also led the CD3+CD56-NKG2C+ fraction.

The genes are TRBV5-1 and TRBJ2-2, with TRBD2 as a possible D gene (5 bases). Material: PBMCs. The clonotype comes from a woman aged 18-29 years in good health. In DNA, the CDR3 is TGCGCCAGCAGCGGCGGTGACTATACCGGGGAGCTGTTTTTT. Its protein is CASSGGDYTGELFF.